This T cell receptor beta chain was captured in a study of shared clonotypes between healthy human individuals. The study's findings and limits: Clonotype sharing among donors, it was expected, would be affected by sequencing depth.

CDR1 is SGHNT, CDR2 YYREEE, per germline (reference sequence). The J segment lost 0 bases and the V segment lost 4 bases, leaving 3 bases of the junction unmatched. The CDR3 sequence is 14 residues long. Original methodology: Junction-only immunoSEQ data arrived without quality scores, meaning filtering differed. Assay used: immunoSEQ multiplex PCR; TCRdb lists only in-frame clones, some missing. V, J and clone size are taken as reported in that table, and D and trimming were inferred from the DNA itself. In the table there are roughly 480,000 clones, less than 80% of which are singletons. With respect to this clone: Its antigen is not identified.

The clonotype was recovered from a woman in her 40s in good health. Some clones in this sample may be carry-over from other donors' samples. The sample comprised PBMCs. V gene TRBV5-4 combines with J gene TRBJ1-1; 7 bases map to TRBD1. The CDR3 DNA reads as TGTGCCAGCAGCCCGGGGACAGTGAACACTGAAGCTTTCTTT. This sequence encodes CASSPGTVNTEAFF.